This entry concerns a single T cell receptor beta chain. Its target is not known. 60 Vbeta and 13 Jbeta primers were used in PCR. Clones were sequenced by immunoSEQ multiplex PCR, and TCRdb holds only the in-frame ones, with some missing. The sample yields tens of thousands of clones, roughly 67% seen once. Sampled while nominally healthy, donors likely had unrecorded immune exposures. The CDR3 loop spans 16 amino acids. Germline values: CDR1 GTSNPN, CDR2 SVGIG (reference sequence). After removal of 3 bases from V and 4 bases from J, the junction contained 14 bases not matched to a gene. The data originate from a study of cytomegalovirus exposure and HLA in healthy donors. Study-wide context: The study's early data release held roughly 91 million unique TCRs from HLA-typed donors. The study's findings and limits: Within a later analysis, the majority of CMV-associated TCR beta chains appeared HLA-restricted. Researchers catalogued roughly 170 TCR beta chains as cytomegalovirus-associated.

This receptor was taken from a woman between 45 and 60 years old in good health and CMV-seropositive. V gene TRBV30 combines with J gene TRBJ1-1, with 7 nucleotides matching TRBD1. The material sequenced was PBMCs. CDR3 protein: CAWRLGLTGDRTEAFF. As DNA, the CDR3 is TGTGCCTGGAGGCTAGGCCTAACAGGGGATCGCACTGAAGCTTTCTTT.